This T cell receptor beta chain was obtained from a study of cytomegalovirus exposure and HLA in healthy donors. The CDR3 consists of 13 residues. Trimming removed 6 bases from V and 2 bases from J; junction bases left unmatched: 1. The germline CDR1 and CDR2 sequences are MNHNY and SVGAGI (reference sequence). This clone was seen more than once but under ten times. The PCR used 60 Vbeta and 13 Jbeta primers. TCRdb keeps only in-frame clones here, not all; method: immunoSEQ multiplex PCR. The top ten clones hold approximately 6% of a sample with 100,000 to 150,000 clones, over 8.5% of them seen once. J is TRBJ2-7 and V is TRBV6-6; 10 positions agree with TRBD1. The source is a woman in her forties in good health and CMV-seropositive. The sample consisted of PBMCs. The CDR3 loop reads CASRGQGPYEQYF. CDR3 DNA sequence: TGTGCCAGCAGGGGACAGGGGCCCTACGAGCAGTACTTC.